This T cell receptor beta chain was profiled in a study of blood T cells in healthy people across ages. The second PCR ran about 6 to 12 cycles with a sample-barcoded 5' primer and J-beta primers. Carrying 12 random nucleotides, a template-switch adaptor labeled each individual cDNA molecule. TCRdb redid the calling of the 5' RACE reads with MiXCR, one entry per CDR3 protein. This sample yields under 700,000 distinct CDR3 sequences, of which nearly 25% are seen a single time; 8.5% to 9.5% belongs to the top ten. CDR3 length: 16 amino acids. The V segment lost 5 bases and the J segment 2 bases; nucleotides outside the gene matches: 6. Germline V CDR1 and CDR2: MNHEY, SMNVEV (reference sequence). This clonotype was seen a handful of times. The antigen is undetermined. The study's findings and limits: Without sorted subsets, naive and antigen-experienced compartments could not be conclusively compared.

These sequences were also reported in another study, on T cells of mothers and their children. That study adds: Related mother-child pairs showed slightly higher but non-significant overlap than unrelated pairs. Detection of persistent microchimeric T cell clones did not occur.

The material sequenced was blood. This clonotype was sampled from a boy younger than 18 in good health. The genes are TRBV27 and TRBJ2-1; TRBD2 agrees at 10 bases. The CDR3 DNA is TGTGCCAGCAGTAAAGCCGGGACTAGCGCCTACAATGAGCAGTTCTTC. This sequence encodes CASSKAGTSAYNEQFF.